This T cell receptor beta chain comes out of a study of shared clonotypes between healthy human individuals. Overall study findings and caveats: When naive CD4 clonotypes were compared across several donors, about 4.8% were shared.

As concerns this clone: What it binds is not known.

CDR1 and CDR2 from the germline V gene are MNHEY and SMNVEV (reference sequence). The CDR3 has 14 amino acids. V was clipped by 8 bases and J by 1 base, with 13 bases between them. This table comes from immunoSEQ multiplex PCR, and its TCRdb copy is limited to in-frame clones, with some not included. This table has about 2.5 million clones, 92% appearing once. The sequenced sample was naive CD4+ T cells from PBMCs. Subset here: CD45RA+ positively selected. The TCR was taken from a man aged 18 to 29 in good health. Some clones in this sample may be carry-over from other donors' samples. The chain joins TRBV27 to TRBJ2-3; D not certain. The CDR3 protein is CASRPSPRTDTQYF. CDR3 in DNA: TGTGCCAGCCGCCCTTCCCCACGCACAGATACGCAGTATTTT.